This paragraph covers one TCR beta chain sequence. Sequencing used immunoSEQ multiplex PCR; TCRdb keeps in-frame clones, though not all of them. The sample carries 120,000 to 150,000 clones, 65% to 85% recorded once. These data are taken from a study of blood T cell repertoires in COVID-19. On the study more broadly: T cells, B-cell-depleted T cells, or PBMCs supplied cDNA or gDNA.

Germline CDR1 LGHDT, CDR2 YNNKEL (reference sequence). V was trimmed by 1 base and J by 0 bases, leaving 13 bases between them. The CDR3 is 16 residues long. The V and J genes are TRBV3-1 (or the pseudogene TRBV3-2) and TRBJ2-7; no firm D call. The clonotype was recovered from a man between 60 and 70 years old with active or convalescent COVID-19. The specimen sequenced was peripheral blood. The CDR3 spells CASSQGPALSSYEQYF. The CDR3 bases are TGTGCCAGCAGCCAAGGCCCAGCGCTGAGCTCCTACGAGCAGTACTTC.